This T cell receptor (beta chain) was observed in a study of spatial heterogeneity in lung cancer. TCRdb reprocessed the 5' RACE reads via MiXCR and lists one record per CDR3 protein. The data hold 25,000 to 35,000 distinct CDR3 sequences, with 7.5% to 10% observed a single time. Specified time point: sample taken at primary tumor resection. The sequenced material consisted of unsorted whole RNA from tumor, nontumor lung or frozen PBMC. 72 TRACERx patients with early, untreated non-small cell lung cancer donated samples. This clonotype was counted at least ten times. The origin of this receptor is a female donor with early-stage non-small cell lung cancer. The sample here was PBMCs, taken at surgery.

This chain's CDR3 is CSVAGTGNQPQHF. Here the CDR3 DNA reads TGCAGCGTGGCCGGGACAGGGAATCAGCCCCAGCATTTT. The chain employs TRBV29-1 and TRBJ1-5; TRBD1 aligns across 9 bases. This CDR3 has 13 amino acids. J was trimmed by 4 bases and V by 6 bases; bases with no gene match: 4. Germline V gene lookup returns CDR1 SQVTM and CDR2 ANQGSEA.